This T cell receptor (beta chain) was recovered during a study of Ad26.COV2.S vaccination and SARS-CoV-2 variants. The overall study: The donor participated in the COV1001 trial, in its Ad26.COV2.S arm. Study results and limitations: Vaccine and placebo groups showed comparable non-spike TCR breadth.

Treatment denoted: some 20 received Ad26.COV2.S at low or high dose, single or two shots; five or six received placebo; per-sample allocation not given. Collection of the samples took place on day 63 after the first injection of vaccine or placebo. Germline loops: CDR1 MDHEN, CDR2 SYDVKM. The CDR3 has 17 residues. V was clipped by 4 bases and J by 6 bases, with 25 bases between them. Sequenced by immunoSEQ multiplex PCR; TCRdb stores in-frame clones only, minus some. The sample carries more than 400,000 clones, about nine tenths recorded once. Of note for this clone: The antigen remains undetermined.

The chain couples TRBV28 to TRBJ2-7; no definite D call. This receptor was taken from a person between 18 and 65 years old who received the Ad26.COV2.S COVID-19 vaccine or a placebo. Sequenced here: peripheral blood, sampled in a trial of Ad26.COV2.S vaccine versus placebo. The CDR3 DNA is TGTGCCAGCAGTTCACAGCTTGGAGCGAGGACCCTCGGCGAGCAGTACTTC. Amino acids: CASSSQLGARTLGEQYF.